The 15 T cell receptor beta chains presented below share a single source sample, sequenced in a study of T-cell memory formation after mild COVID-19. Using its own MiXCR run on the 5' RACE reads, TCRdb lists one record per CDR3 protein. The sample holds about 470,000 distinct CDR3 sequences, 20% to 30% seen once. Sequenced material: PBMCs or a T cell subset sorted from them (not recorded which). All receptors come from an adult woman who had mild COVID-19 (a few samples of this study predate the infection). Cell type and time point are not known.

This clonotype was observed a handful of times. The genes are TRBV27 and TRBJ2-2; no firm D call. Trimming took off 0 bases at V and 5 bases at J, with 7 bases between the two ends. The CDR3 consists of 14 residues. Germline V CDR1 and CDR2: MNHEY, SMNVEV (reference sequence). The CDR3 region is CASSLSAVTGELFF. In DNA form, the CDR3 reads TGTGCCAGCAGTTTATCGGCGGTAACCGGGGAGCTGTTTTTT.

This clonotype was counted a few times. The V call is TRBV7-2, the J call TRBJ2-5; weak D call: TRBD1 (6 bases). This CDR3 has 14 residues. The germline gives CDR1 SGHTA, CDR2 FQGNSA. The V end was cut by 5 bases, the J end by 1 base, with 11 bases between. This CDR3 reads CASSPWTAQETQYF. The CDR3 coding sequence is TGTGCCAGCAGCCCCTGGACAGCCCAAGAGACCCAGTACTTC.

This clonotype has a handful of counts. V is TRBV18 and J is TRBJ2-1, with 10 bases lining up with TRBD1. CDR1 is KGHSH, CDR2 LQKENI, per germline. The ends lost 3 bases at V and 3 bases at J; junction bases unmatched: 5. The CDR3 is 16 amino acids. The CDR3 sequence is CASSPGTGAHYNEQFF. The CDR3 DNA sequence: TGTGCCAGCTCACCCGGGACAGGGGCCCACTACAATGAGCAGTTCTTC.

This clonotype was seen just once. This rearrangement joins TRBV5-1 to TRBJ1-4, with D tentatively TRBD1 (5 bases). The V end lost 6 bases, the J end lost 2 bases, and 8 bases lay between the germline ends. In germline, CDR1 is SGHRS, CDR2 YFSETQ. The CDR3 loop spans 13 amino acids. The CDR3 DNA reads as TGCGCCAGCACCGACAGTACTAATGAAAAACTGTTTTTT. Translated, it gives CASTDSTNEKLFF. The whole variable domain, remainder taken from reference TRBV5-1 and TRBJ1-4, is KAGVTQTPRYLIKTRGQQVTLSCSPISGHRSVSWYQQTPGQGLQFLFEYFSETQRNKGNFPGRFSGRQFSNSRSEMNVSTLELGDSALYLCASTDSTNEKLFFGSGTQLSVL.

This chain joins TRBV20-1 and TRBJ1-2, with D unclear. V gave up 0 bases and J gave up 4 bases, with 12 bases separating them. This CDR3 spans 14 amino acids. The germline CDR1 and CDR2 sequences are DFQATT and SNEGSKA (reference sequence). In DNA form, the CDR3 reads TGCAGTGCTAGAGAGAGGTCCCCAGCCTATGGCTACACCTTC. This sequence encodes CSARERSPAYGYTF.

This clonotype has more than one count but fewer than ten. Here the CDR3 reads CASSPVATTDTQYF. The CDR3 region has the DNA TGTGCCAGCAGCCCTGTAGCGACCACAGATACGCAGTATTTT. The V call is TRBV7-2, the J call TRBJ2-3, with a possible D match to TRBD2 (5 bases). Trimming shortened V by 5 bases and J by 2 bases, and 11 bases separated the two germline ends. In germline, CDR1 is SGHTA, CDR2 FQGNSA. This CDR3 has 14 amino acids.

This clonotype has only a few counts. The chain couples TRBV20-1 to TRBJ2-1; 7 bases agree with TRBD2. Germline lookup yields CDR1 DFQATT and CDR2 SNEGSKA (reference sequence). CDR3 length: 14 residues. The V gene end was trimmed by 6 bases and the J gene end by 5 bases; junction bases not matched to a gene: 10. CDR3 amino acids: CSAPWRENDNEQFF. In DNA, the CDR3 is TGCAGTGCACCCTGGCGGGAGAATGACAATGAGCAGTTCTTC.

This rearrangement joins TRBV27 to TRBJ2-1, with D possibly TRBD1 on 6 matching bases. The V gene lost 1 base and the J gene lost 4 bases, with 8 bases spanning the gap. Germline assignment: CDR1 MNHEY and CDR2 SMNVEV (reference sequence). This CDR3 region has 14 residues. CDR3 nucleotides: TGTGCCAGCAGTTTATATCAGGGGTACAATGAGCAGTTCTTC. Translated: CASSLYQGYNEQFF.

There are a few counts of this clonotype. The rearrangement joins TRBV3-1 to TRBJ1-5; D ambiguous. Germline values: CDR1 LGHDT, CDR2 YNNKEL (reference sequence). Between the trimmed V and J ends, which lost 1 base and 7 bases, there was a span of 17 bases. This CDR3 region has 16 residues. The DNA for the CDR3 is TGTGCCAGCAGCCAAGGTCTGATTGGGGTTGGACAGCCCCAGCATTTT. Its protein is CASSQGLIGVGQPQHF.

This clonotype was seen a few times. This chain uses TRBV20-1 with TRBJ2-1; TRBD1 matches at 9 bases. The ends lost 3 bases at V and 8 bases at J; junction bases unmatched: 14. CDR3 size: 16 residues. From germline, CDR1 is DFQATT and CDR2 SNEGSKA (reference sequence). This CDR3 is CSARGLRDRVLHEQFF. CDR3 bases: TGCAGTGCTAGGGGACTCCGGGACAGGGTCCTACATGAGCAGTTCTTC.

The chain joins TRBV7-6 to TRBJ2-7; D perhaps matches TRBD1 (6 bases). The CDR3 loop spans 13 amino acids. Trimming removed 1 base at V and 5 bases at J, with 9 bases between. Germline lookup yields CDR1 SGHVS and CDR2 FNYEAQ. The CDR3 region is CASSLDRADEQYF. In DNA form, the CDR3 reads TGTGCCAGCAGCTTAGACAGGGCGGACGAGCAGTACTTC.

There are a few counts of this clonotype. J is TRBJ2-3 and V is TRBV15, with 9 bases matching TRBD2. V trimming: 4 bases; J trimming: 1 base; junction bases outside the gene matches: 9. Germline CDR1 LNHNV, CDR2 YYDKDF (reference sequence). The CDR3 covers 17 residues. CDR3 nucleotides: TGTGCCACCAGCACCAGAAGGCGGGAGGGCCGCACAGATACGCAGTATTTT. Amino acids: CATSTRRREGRTDTQYF.

This chain joins TRBV7-9 and TRBJ1-1, with 8 positions matching TRBD1. Germline CDR1 SEHNR, CDR2 FQNEAQ (reference sequence). The CDR3 extends over 12 amino acids. After removal of 11 bases from V and 1 base from J, the junction contained 3 bases not matched to a gene. In DNA form, the CDR3 reads TGTGCCGGGGGACAGGAGAACACTGAAGCTTTCTTT. Translated: CAGGQENTEAFF. Supplemented by reference TRBV7-9 and TRBJ1-1, the full variable domain reads DTGVSQNPRHKITKRGQNVTFRCDPISEHNRLYWYRQTLGQGPEFLTYFQNEAQLEKSRLLSDRFSAERPKGSFSTLEIQRTEQGDSAMYLCAGGQENTEAFFGQGTRLTVV.

This clonotype was counted a few times. V gene TRBV3-1 combines with J gene TRBJ2-7; D gene unclear. Germline CDR1 is LGHDT and CDR2 is YNNKEL (reference sequence). V lost 2 bases and J lost 7, with 6 bases in between. CDR3 size: 11 residues. The CDR3 spells CASSQTWEQYF. The DNA for the CDR3 is TGTGCCAGCAGCCAAACTTGGGAGCAGTACTTC.

This clonotype was seen a few times. The J gene is TRBJ2-3, the V gene TRBV27; D is uncertain. CDR1 MNHEY and CDR2 SMNVEV come from the germline V gene (reference sequence). This CDR3 is 18 amino acids long. The V and J ends lost 2 bases and 0 bases respectively, with 18 bases between them. DNA of the CDR3: TGTGCCAGCAGTTTAAGGAATTCCGGGTGGGGAAGCACAGATACGCAGTATTTT. Translating gives CASSLRNSGWGSTDTQYF.